The clone carrying this T cell receptor beta chain was counted only a few times. These data belong to a study of shared clonotypes between healthy human individuals. The CDR3 loop spans 13 amino acids. Looked up from germline, CDR1 is ENHRY and CDR2 is SYGVKD. V lost 3 bases, J lost 5 bases, and 8 bases lay in between. Donors comprised healthy HIV-negative adults lacking recent acute infections or vaccinations. Genomic DNA of every subset was divided equally among multiple immunoSEQ plates. Produced via immunoSEQ multiplex PCR; TCRdb's table is partial and in-frame only. The sample records 520,000 or so clones, 75% to 85% being singletons.

The origin of this receptor is a woman between 40 and 50 years old in good health. Some clones in this sample may be carry-over from other donors' samples. Sequenced: PBMCs. This chain uses TRBV10-3 with TRBJ1-5, with D perhaps matching TRBD1 (5 bases). The CDR3 spells CAISDGGDQPQHF. The CDR3 DNA sequence: TGTGCCATCAGTGACGGGGGAGATCAGCCCCAGCATTTT.